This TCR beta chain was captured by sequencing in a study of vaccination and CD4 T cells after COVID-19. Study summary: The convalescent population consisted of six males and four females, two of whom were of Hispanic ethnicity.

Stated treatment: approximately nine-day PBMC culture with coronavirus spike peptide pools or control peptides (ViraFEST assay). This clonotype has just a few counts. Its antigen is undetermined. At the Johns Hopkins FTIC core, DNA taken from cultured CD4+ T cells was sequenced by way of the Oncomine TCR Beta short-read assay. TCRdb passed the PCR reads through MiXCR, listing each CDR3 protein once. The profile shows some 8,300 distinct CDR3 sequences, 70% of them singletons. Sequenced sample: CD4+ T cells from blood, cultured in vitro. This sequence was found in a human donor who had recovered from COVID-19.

CDR3 in DNA: TGTGCCAGCAGCTTACTAGCGGGGGGGCAGAGGAATACGCAGTATTTT. Its translation: CASSLLAGGQRNTQYF. The V gene is TRBV11-2, the J gene TRBJ2-3; 12 bases align to TRBD2. The V segment lost 2 bases and the J segment 7 bases; nucleotides outside the gene matches: 7. There are 16 residues in the CDR3. In germline, CDR1 is SGHAT, CDR2 FQNNGV.